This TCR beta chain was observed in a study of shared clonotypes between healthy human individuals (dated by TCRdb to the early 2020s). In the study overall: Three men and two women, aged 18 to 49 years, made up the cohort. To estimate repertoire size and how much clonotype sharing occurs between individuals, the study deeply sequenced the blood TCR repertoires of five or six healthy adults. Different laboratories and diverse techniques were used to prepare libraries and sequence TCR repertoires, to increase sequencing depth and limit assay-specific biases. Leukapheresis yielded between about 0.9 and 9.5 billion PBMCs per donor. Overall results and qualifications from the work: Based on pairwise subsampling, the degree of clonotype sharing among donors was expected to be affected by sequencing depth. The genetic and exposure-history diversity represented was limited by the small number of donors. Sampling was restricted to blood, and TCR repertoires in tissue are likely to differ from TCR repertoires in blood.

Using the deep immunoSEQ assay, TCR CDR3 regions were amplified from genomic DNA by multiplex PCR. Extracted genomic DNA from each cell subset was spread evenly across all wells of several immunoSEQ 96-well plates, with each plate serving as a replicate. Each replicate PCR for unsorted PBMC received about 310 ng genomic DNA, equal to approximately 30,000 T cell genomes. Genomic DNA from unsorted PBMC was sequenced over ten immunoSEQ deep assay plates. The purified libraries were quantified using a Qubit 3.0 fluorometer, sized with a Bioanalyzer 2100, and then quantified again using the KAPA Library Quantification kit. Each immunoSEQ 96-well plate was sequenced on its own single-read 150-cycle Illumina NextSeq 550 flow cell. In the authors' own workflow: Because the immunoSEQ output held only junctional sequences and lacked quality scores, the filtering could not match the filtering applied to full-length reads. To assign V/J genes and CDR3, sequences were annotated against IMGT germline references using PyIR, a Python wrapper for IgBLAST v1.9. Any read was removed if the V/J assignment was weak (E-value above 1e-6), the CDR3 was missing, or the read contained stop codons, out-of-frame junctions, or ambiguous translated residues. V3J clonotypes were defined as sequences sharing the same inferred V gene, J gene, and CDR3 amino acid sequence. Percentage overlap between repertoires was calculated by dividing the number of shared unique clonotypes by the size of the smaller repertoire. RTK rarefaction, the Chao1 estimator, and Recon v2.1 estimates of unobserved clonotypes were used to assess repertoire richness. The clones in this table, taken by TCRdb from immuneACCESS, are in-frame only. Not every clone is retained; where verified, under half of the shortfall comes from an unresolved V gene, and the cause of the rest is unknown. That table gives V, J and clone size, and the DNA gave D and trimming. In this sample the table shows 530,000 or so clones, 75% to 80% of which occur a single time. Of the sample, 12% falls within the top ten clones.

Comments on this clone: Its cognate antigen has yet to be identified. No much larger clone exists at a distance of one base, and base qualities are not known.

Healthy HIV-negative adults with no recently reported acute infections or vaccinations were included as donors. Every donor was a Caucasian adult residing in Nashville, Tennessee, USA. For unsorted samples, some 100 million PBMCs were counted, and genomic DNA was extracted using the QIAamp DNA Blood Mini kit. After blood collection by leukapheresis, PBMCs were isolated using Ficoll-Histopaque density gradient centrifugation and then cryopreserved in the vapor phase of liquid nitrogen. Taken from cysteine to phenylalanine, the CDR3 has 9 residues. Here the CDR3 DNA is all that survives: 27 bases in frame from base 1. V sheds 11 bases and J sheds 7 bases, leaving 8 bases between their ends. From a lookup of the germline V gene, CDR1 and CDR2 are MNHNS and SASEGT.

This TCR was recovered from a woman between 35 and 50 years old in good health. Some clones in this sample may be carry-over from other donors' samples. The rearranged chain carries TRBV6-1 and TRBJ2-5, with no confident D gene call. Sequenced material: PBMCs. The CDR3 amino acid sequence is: CAAGVTQYF. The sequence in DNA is TGTGCCGCCGGCGTGACCCAGTACTTC.